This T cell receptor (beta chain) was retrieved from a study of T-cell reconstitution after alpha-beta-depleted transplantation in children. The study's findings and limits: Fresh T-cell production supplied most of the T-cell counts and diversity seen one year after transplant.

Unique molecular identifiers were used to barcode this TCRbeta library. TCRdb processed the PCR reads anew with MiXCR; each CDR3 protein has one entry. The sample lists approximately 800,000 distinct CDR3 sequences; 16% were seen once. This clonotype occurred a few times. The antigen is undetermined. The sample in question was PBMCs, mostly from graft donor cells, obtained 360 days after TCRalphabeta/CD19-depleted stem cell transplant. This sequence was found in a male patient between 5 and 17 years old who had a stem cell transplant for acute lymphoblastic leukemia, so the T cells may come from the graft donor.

CDR3 sequence reads: CASSHQTGNTEAFF. As DNA, the CDR3 is TGTGCCAGCAGCCACCAGACAGGGAACACTGAAGCTTTCTTT. This rearrangement joins TRBV13 to TRBJ1-1; tentative D call: TRBD1 (6 bases). Between the trimmed V and J ends, which lost 5 bases and 1 base, there was a span of 11 bases. This CDR3 is 14 amino acids long. Germline CDR1 is PRHDT and CDR2 is FYEKMQ (reference sequence).